These T cell receptor beta chains were read from a single sample in a study of blood T cell repertoires in COVID-19. Produced via immunoSEQ multiplex PCR; TCRdb's table is partial and in-frame only. The sample holds under 300,000 clones; about 81% are singletons and the top ten take more than 1.2%. The sequenced material came from peripheral blood. These receptors were taken from a human donor with COVID-19, enrolled during active disease. The donor label of this sample is uncertain. Each CDR3 is given with its conserved first and last residue. Each record gives: V gene, clone size, D gene, J gene, CDR3 DNA, CDR3 protein. A D gene is named only where the DNA matches it firmly. Clone size, where shown, is once, few, many, or a class for clones that have expanded.

TRBV2	once	.	TRBJ2-7	TGTGCCAGCAGTGACCCACCCTTGAGCTACGAGCAGTACTTC	CASSDPPLSYEQYF
TRBV3-1/TRBV3-2	.	TRBD2	TRBJ2-3	TGTGCCAGCAGCACTCCAGCCCTAGCGGGAGCAGATACGCAGTATTTT	CASSTPALAGADTQYF
TRBV29-1	.	TRBD1	TRBJ1-1	TGCAGCGCCGGACAGGGGGGCTCTGAAGCTTTCTTT	CSAGQGGSEAFF
TRBV30	.	.	TRBJ1-4	TGTGCCTGGAGGGAGGGGAGCGATGAAAAACTGTTTTTT	CAWREGSDEKLFF
TRBV9	few	TRBD2	TRBJ2-3	TGTGCCAGCAGCGTTCCTAGGCTAGCGGGAGGGCCAGATACGCAGTATTTT	CASSVPRLAGGPDTQYF
TRBV27	many	.	TRBJ1-4	TGTGCCAGCAGTTTTTCAGGGTTTGAAAAACTGTTTTTT	CASSFSGFEKLFF
TRBV5-1	.	TRBD1	TRBJ2-5	TGCGCCAGCAGCCAGGACAGGGTGAACCAAGAGACCCAGTACTTC	CASSQDRVNQETQYF
TRBV7-2	.	TRBD2	TRBJ2-5	TGTGCCAGCAGCTTAGGCCTAGCGGCATACCAAGAGACCCAGTACTTC	CASSLGLAAYQETQYF
TRBV5-4	.	TRBD2	TRBJ2-7	TGTGCCAGCAGCCGCACGGGCGGGACTACGTTCTACGAGCAGTACTTC	CASSRTGGTTFYEQYF
TRBV5-1	.	TRBD1	TRBJ2-6	TGCGCCAGCAGCGACGGACAGGGACTCTCTGGGGCCAACGTCCTGACTTTC	CASSDGQGLSGANVLTF
TRBV6-2/TRBV6-3	.	TRBD2	TRBJ2-7	TGTGCCAGCAGTTCGAGACTAGCGGGAGTAGTCTACGAGCAGTACTTC	CASSSRLAGVVYEQYF
TRBV3-1/TRBV3-2	.	.	TRBJ1-2	TGTGCCAGCAGCCAAGCGAACTATGGCTACACCTTC	CASSQANYGYTF
TRBV7-2	.	TRBD2	TRBJ2-7	TGTGCCAGCAGCTTAGCTAGCGGGGTCTCCTACGAGCAGTACTTC	CASSLASGVSYEQYF
TRBV12-3/TRBV12-4	once	.	TRBJ1-3	TGTGCCAGCAGTGAGACTGGAAACACCATATATTTT	CASSETGNTIYF
TRBV25-1	once	.	TRBJ1-6	TGTGCCAGCTTCTTCAACAACGCGGATTCACCCCTCCACTTT	CASFFNNADSPLHF
TRBV3-1/TRBV3-2	.	TRBD1	TRBJ1-2	TGTGCCAGCAGCCGCCAATCCGACAGGGCATTTGGCTACACCTTC	CASSRQSDRAFGYTF
TRBV11-2	.	.	TRBJ2-3	TGTGCCAGCTCATCCCGGGGGGCGGGGGTCCTCCCGGATACGCAGTATTTT	CASSSRGAGVLPDTQYF
TRBV6-5	.	TRBD2	TRBJ2-2	TGTGCCAGCAGTTACTCGAGCGGGAGGGGCACCGGGGAGCTGTTTTTT	CASSYSSGRGTGELFF
TRBV14	.	TRBD2	TRBJ2-7	TGTGCCAGCAGCCAAGCGCTTGGCGGGAGGATTCTTTACGAGCAGTACTTC	CASSQALGGRILYEQYF
TRBV3-1/TRBV3-2	.	TRBD2	TRBJ2-3	TGTGCCAGCAGCCAAGATCCGGGACTAGCGGGGCTCACAGATACGCAGTATTTT	CASSQDPGLAGLTDTQYF
TRBV6-2/TRBV6-3	.	TRBD2	TRBJ2-7	TGTGCCAGCAGTTACGCGCTAGCGGGAGCGGGCGAGCAGTACTTC	CASSYALAGAGEQYF
TRBV19	.	TRBD1	TRBJ1-1	TGTGCCAGTAGTATAAACCTCGGGACAGGGGGCTCCACTGAAGCTTTCTTT	CASSINLGTGGSTEAFF
TRBV11-2	.	.	TRBJ2-7	TGTGCCAGCAGCTTAGACGTCTCGGGCGGGCAGGTACTCTACGAGCAGTACTTC	CASSLDVSGGQVLYEQYF
TRBV28	.	TRBD1	TRBJ2-3	TGTGCCAGCAGTAAACAGGGGGCAGATACGCAGTATTTT	CASSKQGADTQYF
TRBV18	.	.	TRBJ2-1	TGTGCCAGCTCACCTGGGGAGCGGGCCTACAATGAGCAGTTCTTC	CASSPGERAYNEQFF
TRBV15	.	.	TRBJ2-7	TGTGCCACCAGCAGAGCGGCGGAGACCTACGAGCAGTACTTC	CATSRAAETYEQYF
TRBV27	once	TRBD1	TRBJ1-2	TGTGCCACGCGGGTGAGGGGGCGCTCCTATGGCTACACCTTC	CATRVRGRSYGYTF
TRBV7-3	few	.	TRBJ1-3	TGTGCCAGCAGCTCCCCAATCAGGGGACCCTCTGGAAACACCATATATTTT	CASSSPIRGPSGNTIYF
TRBV11-2	.	.	TRBJ2-2	TGTGCCAGCAGCTTAGGGGACTCCCAAGGCGGGGAGCTGTTTTTT	CASSLGDSQGGELFF
TRBV5-1	.	.	TRBJ2-3	TGCGCCAGCAGCTTTGTAGCTGGAGATACGCAGTATTTT	CASSFVAGDTQYF
TRBV5-6	.	.	TRBJ1-2	TGTGCCAGCAGCTTGCGGGGTGGCTACACCTTC	CASSLRGGYTF
TRBV7-2	.	.	TRBJ1-2	TGTGCCAGCAGCTTACGGGAAGACAATGGCTACACCTTC	CASSLREDNGYTF
TRBV6-6	.	TRBD1	TRBJ1-5	TGTGCCAGCAGAAGACAGGGGTATCAGCCCCAGCATTTT	CASRRQGYQPQHF
TRBV3-1/TRBV3-2	.	.	TRBJ1-1	TGTGCCAGCAGCCAAGCGGGACACCTGAACACTGAAGCTTTCTTT	CASSQAGHLNTEAFF
TRBV19	few	.	TRBJ1-5	TGTGCCAGTAGTGGAGGTCGCAATCAGCCCCAGCATTTT	CASSGGRNQPQHF
TRBV3-1/TRBV3-2	.	.	TRBJ1-2	TGTGCCAGCAGCCAAGGACGGCGGGTGGATGGCTACACCTTC	CASSQGRRVDGYTF
TRBV5-1	few	.	TRBJ1-2	TGCGCCAGCAGCTGGGCAGGGGAGAGGGGCTACACCTTC	CASSWAGERGYTF
TRBV9	.	TRBD1	TRBJ1-3	TGTGCCAGCAGCGTAGCTGCAGGACAGGGGTTTACTGGAAACACCATATATTTT	CASSVAAGQGFTGNTIYF
TRBV19	few	.	TRBJ1-6	TGTGCCAGTAGTACTAGACACGGAGGGCATAATTCACCCCTCCACTTT	CASSTRHGGHNSPLHF
TRBV27	.	.	TRBJ2-7	TGTGCCAGCAGTTTATTCAAGCTACCGACCTACGAGCAGTACTTC	CASSLFKLPTYEQYF
TRBV6-5	.	.	TRBJ2-7	TGTGCCAGCAGTTACTCGGCAGGGATCCACTACGAGCAGTACTTC	CASSYSAGIHYEQYF
TRBV5-1	.	.	TRBJ2-3	TGCGCCAGCAGCAGCGACAGGCCCGACACAGATACGCAGTATTTT	CASSSDRPDTDTQYF